The source of this TCR beta chain is a study of T-cell memory formation after mild COVID-19. Study summary: Most TCR clusters belonged to a single donor. Points from the study as a whole: Whether second-wave clones peaking at day 37 were SARS-CoV-2 specific went unconfirmed. Cross-reactive memory apparently joined, as some responding clones appeared in pre-infection memory.

As concerns this clonotype: Its antigen remains unidentified.

Constant-segment primers were used for 5'RACE, and the resulting TCR alpha and TCR beta cDNA libraries carried sample barcodes and UMIs. TCRdb independently ran MiXCR on the 5' RACE reads; one entry per CDR3 protein. This sample carries about 290,000 distinct CDR3 sequences, about 16% of them seen once, and the ten largest clones take about a fifth. The length of the CDR3 is 13 residues. Germline V gene data show CDR1 as MNHEY and CDR2 as SVGEGT. J gave up 9 bases and V 4 bases, and 8 bases lay outside the gene matches. Sequencing was done on a sample of PBMCs or a T cell subset sorted from them (not recorded which). This chain links TRBV6-2 or TRBV6-3 with TRBJ2-5; 7 bases line up with TRBD2. The receptor was derived from a man between 18 and 35 years old who had mild COVID-19 (a few samples of this study predate the infection). Cell type and time point are not known. Written as DNA, the CDR3 is TGTGCCAGCAGTTCGGGGGGTTGGCCCCCCCAGTACTTC. This sequence encodes CASSSGGWPPQYF.